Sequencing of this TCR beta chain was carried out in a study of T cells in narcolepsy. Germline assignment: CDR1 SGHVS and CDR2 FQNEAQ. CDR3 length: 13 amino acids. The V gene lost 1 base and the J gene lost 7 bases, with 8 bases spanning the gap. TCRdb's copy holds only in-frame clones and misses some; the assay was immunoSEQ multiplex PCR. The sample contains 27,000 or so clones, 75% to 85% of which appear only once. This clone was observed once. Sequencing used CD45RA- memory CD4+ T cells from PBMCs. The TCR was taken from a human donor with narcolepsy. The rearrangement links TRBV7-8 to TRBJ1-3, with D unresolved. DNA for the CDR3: TGTGCCAGCAGCTTAGGCGGTGTGAACACCATATATTTT. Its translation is CASSLGGVNTIYF.